The T cell receptor beta chain described here comes from a study of blood T cell repertoires in COVID-19. The CDR3 length is 16 residues. After removal of 6 bases from V and 9 bases from J, the junction contained 13 bases not matched to a gene. Germline assignment: CDR1 MNHEY and CDR2 SVGEGT. Repertoires were generated with immunoSEQ multiplex PCR, while TCRdb's copy carries only in-frame clones and drops some. This table holds roughly 380,000 clones, roughly 90% found once. The clonotype was recovered from a woman between 40 and 55 years old with COVID-19, enrolled during active disease. The source material was peripheral blood. The chain recombines TRBV6-2 or TRBV6-3 with TRBJ2-7; 14 nucleotides agree with TRBD2. The CDR3 region has the DNA TGTGCCAGCAGCCTAGGAAAGACTAGCGGGAGGGCCTTGCAGTACTTC. It specifies CASSLGKTSGRALQYF.